This T cell receptor (beta chain) was profiled in a study of blood T cell repertoires in COVID-19. Study-level background: Sites in the United States, Italy and Spain provided acute and convalescent COVID-19 samples. PBMCs, B-cell-depleted T cells, or T cells were the source of the cDNA or gDNA that made up the material.

In the original workflow: Amplification of reference gene primers was used by the study to estimate nucleated cell counts. Repertoires were generated with immunoSEQ multiplex PCR, while TCRdb's copy carries only in-frame clones and drops some. Clonal size and the V and J genes are those of that table, whereas D and trimming came from the DNA. The sample lists tens of thousands of clones; 80% to 90% were seen once. This sequence originates from a woman aged 70-85 years with COVID-19, enrolled during active disease. Input material: peripheral blood.

In DNA form, the CDR3 reads TGTGCCAGTAGCCGTGACAGGGGAGGTAATTCACCCCTCCACTTT. Protein product: CASSRDRGGNSPLHF. V usage is TRBV19 and J usage is TRBJ1-6; TRBD1 matches at 8 bases. This CDR3 has 15 residues. CDR1 and CDR2 from the germline V gene are LNHDA and SQIVND (reference sequence). V shed 6 bases, J shed 6 bases, and the junction held 7 bases outside the gene matches.